The present TCR beta chain was sequenced within a study of T cell repertoires in aging, cancer and after chemotherapy. Overall study: Repeat sampling of healthy donors over several months to years showed clear clonal overlap. Study findings and constraints: Age-matched healthy donors had significantly more diverse, less clonal blood TCR repertoires than untreated cancer patients.

TRB rearrangements spanning V, D and J were amplified using mixed TRB-A/B primers. From the multiplex PCR reads, TCRdb called clonotypes with MiXCR, one entry per CDR3 protein. The sample consists of some 11,000 distinct CDR3 sequences, under 55% of them appearing once. Concerning this clonotype: The antigen remains unidentified.

The CDR3 totals 20 residues. Germline lookup yields CDR1 SGHTA and CDR2 FQGNSA. Germline trimming cut 2 bases from V and 3 bases from J; bases unmatched to any gene: 14. The template was genomic DNA from peripheral blood, not RNA. V usage is TRBV7-2 and J usage is TRBJ2-6, with 9 bases that match TRBD1. The clonotype originates from a human donor in good health. Material for sequencing was blood. The CDR3 DNA follows: TGTGCCAGCAGCTTAATTTCTCGGGGACAGGGTTATGGTGGGGCCAACGTCCTGACTTTC. Protein sequence: CASSLISRGQGYGGANVLTF.